Each of the 30 T cell receptor beta chains below was sequenced from the same sample in a study of T-cell reconstitution after alpha-beta-depleted transplantation in children. The library targeted TCRbeta and was prepared with unique molecular identifiers. TCRdb passed the PCR reads through MiXCR, listing each CDR3 protein once. Here the sample spans about 270,000 distinct CDR3 sequences, almost 10% being singletons. Sequencing used PBMCs from the stem cell graft donor, obtained from the stem cell graft. These TCRs come from a human donor who donated a stem cell graft to a child with SCID.

This rearrangement joins TRBV4-2 to TRBJ1-2; tentative D call: TRBD1 (5 bases). CDR3 length: 14 amino acids. CDR1 and CDR2 (germline): LGHNA, YNFKEQ. The ends were cut back, 0 bases at V and 3 bases at J, with 8 bases in the middle. The CDR3 region is CASSQDGADYGYTF. CDR3 DNA sequence: TGTGCCAGCAGCCAAGATGGGGCGGACTATGGCTACACCTTC.

This clonotype was counted many times. The chain has TRBV12-3 or TRBV12-4 and TRBJ2-5, with D uncertain. V lost 4 bases to trimming and J lost 6 bases, with 15 bases between them. This CDR3 comprises 14 residues. The CDR3 is CASSSGGTVKTQYF. The CDR3 coding sequence is TGTGCCAGCAGTTCTGGCGGAACCGTGAAGACCCAGTACTTC.

This clonotype was counted only a few times. The chain joins TRBV29-1 to TRBJ2-7; 8 positions agree with TRBD1. This CDR3 is 14 amino acids long. Trimming took 5 bases from V and 0 from J; bases not matched to a gene: 6. Per the germline V gene, CDR1 is SQVTM and CDR2 is ANQGSEA. CDR3 region: CSVQGRGPSYEQYF. CDR3 nucleotide sequence: TGCAGCGTTCAGGGCAGGGGGCCCTCCTACGAGCAGTACTTC.

This clonotype occurred a few times. CDR3 sequence reads: CASTPGGVEQYF. The CDR3 nucleotides are TGTGCCAGTACACCTGGAGGGGTCGAGCAGTACTTC. The chain has TRBV19 and TRBJ2-7; D possibly corresponds to TRBD2 (6 bases). The V gene's germline CDR1 is LNHDA and CDR2 SQIVND (reference sequence). This CDR3 contains 12 residues. The V and J ends lost 7 bases and 6 bases respectively, with 13 bases between them.

The V gene is TRBV18, the J gene TRBJ2-5; D gene unclear. The V end was cut by 1 base, the J end by 6 bases, with 6 bases between. CDR1 is KGHSH and CDR2 is LQKENI in the germline V gene. The CDR3 is 12 amino acids. The CDR3 loop is CASSPLVKTQYF. CDR3 sequence (DNA): TGTGCCAGCTCACCACTGGTGAAGACCCAGTACTTC.

This clonotype has more than one count but fewer than ten. V and J are TRBV5-6 and TRBJ2-2; the D is unclear. Trimming took off 1 base at V and 6 bases at J, with 13 bases between the two ends. This CDR3 is built from 15 residues. The germline V gene has CDR1 SGHDT and CDR2 YYEEEE. This CDR3 reads CASSLQPTVAGELFF. DNA of the CDR3: TGTGCCAGCAGCTTGCAACCGACGGTCGCCGGGGAGCTGTTTTTT.

This clonotype came up a few times. V and J are TRBV12-3 or TRBV12-4 and TRBJ2-7; 9 bases agree with TRBD1. The length of the CDR3 is 15 residues. J lost 6 bases, V lost 4 bases, and 10 bases had no gene match. DNA of the CDR3: TGTGCCAGCAGTTCGGTCGACAGGGGGTCTTTCGAGCAGTACTTC. This codes for CASSSVDRGSFEQYF.

This clonotype was recorded many times. V is TRBV2 and J is TRBJ2-3; D may be TRBD2 (6 bases). Trimming cost V 8 bases and J 1 base, with 16 bases left between them. This CDR3 comprises 15 residues. CDR1 is SNHLY, CDR2 FYNNEI, per germline. CDR3 nucleotides: TGTGCCAGCGGAGGGAGCTATACCCGCACAGATACGCAGTATTTT. Translating gives CASGGSYTRTDTQYF.

The chain uses TRBV20-1 and TRBJ2-1; 11 bases are a match to TRBD2. The CDR3 is 15 amino acids. Losses at the gene ends were 3 bases for V and 7 bases for J; bases not matched to a gene: 8. The germline CDR1 and CDR2 sequences are DFQATT and SNEGSKA (reference sequence). The CDR3 sequence is CSASPSGGQGNEQFF. As DNA, the CDR3 is TGCAGTGCTAGCCCTAGCGGGGGGCAAGGGAATGAGCAGTTCTTC.

The V gene is TRBV6-1, the J gene TRBJ1-1; maybe TRBD1 (6 bases). The CDR3 extends over 16 amino acids. In germline, CDR1 is MNHNS, CDR2 SASEGT. The V end was cut by 6 bases, the J end by 3 bases, with 20 bases between. The CDR3 coding sequence is TGTGCCAGCAGGGCGGGACACCCAACGCTAGACACTGAAGCTTTCTTT. Amino acids: CASRAGHPTLDTEAFF.

There are a few counts of this clonotype. The CDR3 sequence is CASSPGQVNTEAFF. CDR3 in DNA: TGTGCCAGCAGCCCGGGACAGGTTAACACTGAAGCTTTCTTT. This chain connects TRBV12-3 or TRBV12-4 to TRBJ1-1, with TRBD1 matching over 8 bases. V lost 6 bases, J lost 2 bases, and 5 bases stayed unmatched. CDR3 length: 14 residues.

This chain uses TRBV12-3 or TRBV12-4 with TRBJ1-2; unclear D gene. The CDR3 has 13 residues. The V end was cut by 0 bases, the J end by 4 bases, with 6 bases between. The chain's CDR3 is CASSLAGSYGYTF. The CDR3 DNA reads TGTGCCAGCAGTTTAGCCGGCAGCTATGGCTACACCTTC.

The chain combines TRBV12-3 or TRBV12-4 with TRBJ1-5, with D possibly matching TRBD1 (6 bases). With 5 bases removed from V and 1 base from J, the gap between germline ends came to 12 bases. The CDR3 totals 15 residues. CDR3 loop: CASSVQGWSNQPQHF. The CDR3, as DNA: TGTGCCAGCAGTGTCCAGGGGTGGAGCAATCAGCCCCAGCATTTT.

The chain couples TRBV12-3 or TRBV12-4 to TRBJ1-5, with 7 bases lining up with TRBD1. The V segment lost 6 bases and the J segment 14 bases; nucleotides outside the gene matches: 13. The CDR3 covers 13 residues. The CDR3 sequence: CASSKTGWGVKHF. CDR3 bases: TGTGCCAGCAGCAAGACAGGGTGGGGGGTTAAGCATTTT.

There are many counts of this clonotype. The gene calls are TRBV12-3 or TRBV12-4 and TRBJ1-5; weak D call: TRBD1 (5 bases). There are 14 residues in the CDR3. The germline V and J ends were trimmed by 5 bases and 0 bases, with 8 bases remaining between them. This chain's CDR3 is CASSDSTSNQPQHF. The CDR3 DNA follows: TGTGCCAGCAGTGACAGTACTAGCAATCAGCCCCAGCATTTT.

This rearrangement joins TRBV5-1 to TRBJ2-5, with D unclear. Germline V gene sequence: CDR1 SGHRS, CDR2 YFSETQ. Trimming removed 0 bases at V and 1 base at J, with 10 bases between. This CDR3 spans 15 amino acids. The DNA for the CDR3 is TGCGCCAGCAGCTTGGCCGTCCTCGTCCAAGAGACCCAGTACTTC. It translates to CASSLAVLVQETQYF.

This clonotype was detected a few times. The chain joins TRBV7-8 to TRBJ2-5; D gene uncertain. The CDR3 is made up of 15 amino acids. With 3 bases removed from V and 3 bases from J, the gap between germline ends came to 14 bases. Germline V lookup: CDR1 SGHVS, CDR2 FQNEAQ. The CDR3 DNA sequence: TGTGCCAGCAGCTTTAGTGGTGGGTCCAAAGAGACCCAGTACTTC. It translates to CASSFSGGSKETQYF.

This clonotype was counted a few times. CDR3 DNA: TGTGCCAGCAGCGTTGATTTAGGGGCATCCTACGAGCAGTACTTC. Its protein product is CASSVDLGASYEQYF. The rearrangement uses TRBV9 and TRBJ2-7; the D gene is possibly TRBD1 (5 bases). V gave up 2 bases and J gave up 1 base, with 13 bases separating them. The germline V gene has CDR1 SGDLS and CDR2 YYNGEE. CDR3 length equals 15 residues.

Of note for this clonotype: This clone may be a read error of a much larger clone one base away. The chain couples TRBV5-1 to TRBJ2-1; 11 bases are shared with TRBD2. The CDR3 is 17 amino acids. Per germline, CDR1 SGHRS and CDR2 YFSETQ. Unmatched junction bases numbered 4, after V lost 0 bases and J lost 2 bases. For the CDR3, the DNA is TGCGCCAGCAGCTTGGAGCCTAGCGGGGGGCCCTACAATGAGCAGTTCTTC. Translated: CASSLEPSGGPYNEQFF.

J is TRBJ2-5 and V is TRBV5-1; D uncertain. Germline CDR1 and CDR2: SGHRS and YFSETQ. Trimming shortened V by 1 base and J by 5 bases, and 12 bases separated the two germline ends. The length of the CDR3 is 14 residues. CDR3 protein: CASSLRPSTETQYF. The DNA of the CDR3 is TGCGCCAGCAGCTTGCGGCCCTCCACGGAGACCCAGTACTTC.

This clonotype was found a few times. This rearrangement joins TRBV3-1 to TRBJ1-1; D is unclear. Germline CDR1 and CDR2: LGHDT and YNNKEL (reference sequence). The CDR3 is made up of 12 amino acids. Trimming took 2 bases from V and 6 from J, leaving 7 bases between them. In DNA, the CDR3 is TGTGCCAGCAGCCAATTCGCCCCTGAAGCTTTCTTT. Amino acid sequence: CASSQFAPEAFF.

The sample holds many counts of this clonotype. The chain couples TRBV7-6 to TRBJ1-1; D is unresolved. The V gene lost 2 bases and the J gene lost 1 base, with 8 bases spanning the gap. CDR3 length: 14 amino acids. Germline CDR1 SGHVS, CDR2 FNYEAQ. CDR3 bases: TGTGCCAGCAGCTTAAAGGGTGCGAACACTGAAGCTTTCTTT. Its protein is CASSLKGANTEAFF.

This clonotype showed up just a few times. The J gene is TRBJ2-1, the V gene TRBV12-3 or TRBV12-4; the D gene is possibly TRBD2 (6 bases). The CDR3 has 16 residues. V was shortened by 3 bases and J by 7 bases, with 19 bases between the two germline ends. CDR3 amino acids: CASSLLVGEAGNEQFF. The DNA of the CDR3 is TGTGCCAGCAGTTTGCTCGTCGGCGAGGCGGGAAATGAGCAGTTCTTC.

The rearrangement joins TRBV10-3 to TRBJ2-1; D perhaps matches TRBD2 (6 bases). Germline V gives CDR1 ENHRY, CDR2 SYGVKD. The CDR3 covers 15 residues. V lost 2 bases and J 10 bases, leaving 18 bases between the germline ends. The CDR3 loop is CAISEEDWRGDEQFF. The CDR3 region has the DNA TGTGCCATCAGTGAGGAGGACTGGAGGGGAGACGAGCAGTTCTTC.

This clonotype was detected a few times. The chain combines TRBV5-1 with TRBJ2-7; no clear D. There are 15 residues in the CDR3. Per the germline V gene, CDR1 is SGHRS and CDR2 is YFSETQ. V gave up 0 bases and J gave up 2 bases, with 12 bases separating them. The CDR3 region has the DNA TGCGCCAGCAGCTTGGAGGCGAATAGAGCCTACGAGCAGTACTTC. As protein: CASSLEANRAYEQYF.

This clonotype was picked up many times. The chain is built from TRBV5-1 and TRBJ2-3; 7 bases fit TRBD2. J gave up 4 bases and V 1 base, and 9 bases lay outside the gene matches. From germline, CDR1 is SGHRS and CDR2 YFSETQ. This CDR3 contains 16 residues. This CDR3 reads CASSLRGGSAPDTQYF. In DNA, the CDR3 is TGCGCCAGCAGCTTGCGGGGCGGGAGCGCACCAGATACGCAGTATTTT.

The CDR3 nucleotides are TGTGCCAGCAGCTTCCGACTCCCGGGACTAGCGGAAGATGGGAATGAGCAGTTCTTC. It yields the protein CASSFRLPGLAEDGNEQFF. This sequence joins TRBV12-1 and TRBJ2-1; the DNA was not used to check the table's D call, TRBD2. TRBV12-1 is recorded as a pseudogene. The CDR3 has 19 amino acids.

This clonotype was detected a few times. CDR3 protein: CATSDPGGANEQFF. CDR3 bases: TGTGCCACCAGTGACCCAGGGGGCGCGAATGAGCAGTTCTTC. The chain combines TRBV24-1 with TRBJ2-1, with 8 bases that match TRBD1. This CDR3 is 14 amino acids long. Germline loops: CDR1 KGHDR, CDR2 SFDVKD. V trimming: 4 bases; J trimming: 7 bases; junction bases outside the gene matches: 5.

J is TRBJ1-1 and V is TRBV12-3 or TRBV12-4; D unclear. The V gene lost 2 bases and the J gene lost 6 bases, with 7 bases spanning the gap. The CDR3 has 12 amino acids. Written as DNA, the CDR3 is TGTGCCAGCAGTTTACGGATCGCTGAAGCTTTCTTT. Translated: CASSLRIAEAFF.

This clonotype was counted a few times. This chain joins TRBV20-1 and TRBJ2-7; 7 bases are a match to TRBD2. With V trimmed by 6 bases and J by 2 bases, 4 bases remained unmatched. CDR1 and CDR2 from the germline V gene are DFQATT and SNEGSKA (reference sequence). The CDR3 is made up of 12 amino acids. CDR3 nucleotide sequence: TGCAGTGCACACCGGGGGGCCTACGAGCAGTACTTC. Translated: CSAHRGAYEQYF.